These T cell receptor beta chains were read from a single sample in a study of a mutant IDH1 vaccine in newly diagnosed glioma. Here immunoSEQ multiplex PCR was the method, and the copy in TCRdb shows in-frame clones only, minus some. The table records 55,000 to 70,000 clones, about four fifths of them present only once. The material was PBMCs, obtained from a glioma patient treated with radiotherapy, temozolomide or both. The receptors come from a man in his fifties or sixties with glioma. The CDR3 runs from the conserved cysteine through the conserved F or W. Fields, in order: D gene, clone size, V gene, J gene, CDR3 protein, CDR3 DNA. A D gene is named only where the DNA matches it firmly. Size tells how often a clone was seen (once, few, many) or the class of an expanded clone, and some rows leave it out.

d_gene: -; abundance: -; v_gene: TRBV23-1; j_gene: TRBJ1-5; CDR3aa: CASSQGGPRQPQHF; CDR3nt: TGCGCCAGCAGTCAGGGGGGCCCAAGACAGCCCCAGCATTTT
d_gene: TRBD1; abundance: -; v_gene: TRBV14; j_gene: TRBJ2-7; CDR3aa: CASSPVTGMDEQYF; CDR3nt: TGTGCCAGCAGCCCCGTGACAGGGATGGACGAGCAGTACTTC
d_gene: -; abundance: -; v_gene: TRBV18; j_gene: TRBJ1-2; CDR3aa: CASSEGTYGYTF; CDR3nt: TGTGCCAGCTCGGAGGGGACCTATGGCTACACCTTC
d_gene: TRBD1; abundance: few; v_gene: TRBV14; j_gene: TRBJ1-2; CDR3aa: CASSPLDRADYTF; CDR3nt: TGTGCCAGCAGCCCGTTGGACAGGGCGGACTACACCTTC
d_gene: TRBD1; abundance: -; v_gene: TRBV5-1; j_gene: TRBJ1-1; CDR3aa: CASSLVQGALNTEAFF; CDR3nt: TGCGCCAGCAGCTTGGTACAGGGGGCTTTGAACACTGAAGCTTTCTTT
d_gene: -; abundance: once; v_gene: TRBV9; j_gene: TRBJ2-3; CDR3aa: CASSTRQLTDTQYF; CDR3nt: TGTGCCAGCAGCACTAGACAGCTCACAGATACGCAGTATTTT
d_gene: TRBD2; abundance: -; v_gene: TRBV7-7; j_gene: TRBJ2-3; CDR3aa: CASSPQGLATDTQYF; CDR3nt: TGTGCTAGCAGCCCTCAGGGACTAGCCACAGATACGCAGTATTTT
d_gene: -; abundance: -; v_gene: TRBV29-1; j_gene: TRBJ2-5; CDR3aa: CSVDLGETQYF; CDR3nt: TGCAGCGTTGATCTCGGGGAGACCCAGTACTTC
d_gene: TRBD1; abundance: -; v_gene: TRBV5-6; j_gene: TRBJ1-2; CDR3aa: CASSSRDRAVDYGYTF; CDR3nt: TGTGCCAGCAGCTCCCGGGACAGGGCAGTGGACTATGGCTACACCTTC
d_gene: TRBD1; abundance: -; v_gene: TRBV19; j_gene: TRBJ1-2; CDR3aa: CASSQGGYGYTF; CDR3nt: TGTGCCAGCTCGCAGGGGGGCTATGGCTACACCTTC
d_gene: TRBD1; abundance: few; v_gene: TRBV6-1; j_gene: TRBJ2-5; CDR3aa: CASSGAGTGDRETQYF; CDR3nt: TGTGCCAGCAGTGGAGCCGGGACAGGGGACAGGGAGACCCAGTACTTC
d_gene: -; abundance: once; v_gene: TRBV6-1; j_gene: TRBJ2-1; CDR3aa: CASSISGVNNGQFF; CDR3nt: TGTGCCAGCAGTATCTCCGGGGTAAACAATGGGCAGTTCTTC
d_gene: -; abundance: -; v_gene: TRBV19; j_gene: TRBJ2-2; CDR3aa: CASSWGPNTGELFF; CDR3nt: TGTGCCTCTTCCTGGGGGCCGAACACCGGGGAGCTGTTTTTT
d_gene: -; abundance: -; v_gene: TRBV30; j_gene: TRBJ1-5; CDR3aa: CAWSVRENQPQHF; CDR3nt: TGTGCCTGGAGTGTACGGGAAAATCAGCCCCAGCATTTT
d_gene: -; abundance: -; v_gene: TRBV15; j_gene: TRBJ2-1; CDR3aa: CATSRGGGQVFNEQFF; CDR3nt: TGTGCCACCAGCAGAGGGGGGGGACAGGTTTTCAATGAGCAGTTCTTC